This TCR beta chain is drawn from a study of beta chain features in type 1 diabetes (dated by TCRdb to 2016 to 2018). Looking at the study overall: Mean age, gender distribution, total cell number and subset yield were not different between patients and healthy donors. Across all samples, about 110 million sorted cells were examined, and cell number per subset correlated strongly with RNA yield. In the study, recently diagnosed type 1 diabetes patients and matched healthy donors were compared on the TCRB repertoires of their sorted circulating CD4+ T cell subsets. Regulatory and stem cell-like memory subsets were obtained from only 8 patients and roughly eight healthy donors, while naive and central memory subsets were obtained from all 30 or so donors. Overall study outcomes, separate from this receptor: Shorter templates might be favored by PCR, yet because patient and control samples were amplified and corrected together, any such skew would affect both groups equally. At VDJ recombination sites, type 1 diabetes patients had fewer insertions and more deleted nucleotides, which implies abnormalities in thymic rearrangement. Naive, central memory and regulatory TCRB repertoires appeared more similar among patients than among healthy donors. Because small numbers of individuals were included in the HLA sub-analyses, any influence of HLA type on TCRB rearrangement was left unresolved. A moderate but significant shortening of TCRB CDR3 length was observed in type 1 diabetes patients in all four CD4+ subsets. Because cDNA rather than genomic DNA was sequenced, highly expressing activated cells could have been over-represented, although no difference in activation and CD3 levels was found between groups.

Concerning this clone itself: The antigen it recognizes is unknown. No much larger clone exists at a distance of one base, and base qualities are not known.

The germline V gene gives CDR1 as SGHRS and CDR2 as YFSETQ. The CDR3 goes from the cysteine to the phenylalanine over 15 residues. Kept here is only the CDR3 DNA, which spans 45 bases and is read in frame from base 1. The trim is 4 bases for V and 3 bases for J, with a gap of 14 bases between the germline ends. From each donor, a single peripheral blood sample of 100 to 150 mL on average was drawn into heparinised tubes. Naive, central memory, regulatory and stem cell-like memory CD4+ T cells were sorted on a BD FACSAria II using a panel including CD45RO, CCR7, CD25, CD127, CD95 and CD27. Purity was above 95% for every sorted population. PBMCs were separated immediately by Lymphoprep density gradient centrifugation and were stained directly, without being cultured. So that batch effects would be minimized, each experiment stained and sorted samples in pairs, pairing one healthy donor with one patient.

The entire isolated RNA was reverse transcribed using the High Capacity cDNA Reverse Transcription Kit, and thus expressed TCRB transcripts were sequenced. Naive, central memory and regulatory T cell samples underwent deep immunoSEQ sequencing, averaging about 3.3 million total reads per sample. Sorted cells were lysed in RLT buffer and RNA was extracted with DNase-treated RNeasy Micro or Mini kits, depending on cell number. Each cell subset was processed on its own to prevent cross-contamination, while patient and healthy donor samples were processed together. Using the immunoSEQ multiplex PCR, TCRB sequences were amplified from cDNA into 87-bp fragments spanning the CDR3 region. Sequencing of the amplicons was performed on the Illumina HiSeq platform. Per the source publication's procedure: Synthetic template baselines were used to correct PCR bias computationally, reads within Hamming distance 2 were collapsed together, and singletons that could not be merged were discarded. Reads were aligned to IMGT to assign V, D and J genes, CDR3 length, and insertions or deletions at six rearrangement sites. Clonotype counts were normalized to sorted cell number within each subset before computing true diversity and Gini coefficients with the tcR R package. The overlap coefficient, calculated on TCRB nucleotide sequences, was used to measure repertoire sharing. Out-of-frame TCRB sequences from naive cells were analyzed as a proxy for the pre-selection repertoire. TCRdb took over this immuneACCESS table, retaining in-frame rearrangements with V and J assigned. Such tables are incomplete; in checked studies, under half of the missing clones stem from an unresolved V gene, and the remainder is unexplained. From that table come the V and J calls and clone size; the DNA was used to work out D and trimming. This sample has about 640,000 clones in its table, and roughly 12% of those were observed once. More than 0.09% of the sample rests with the top ten.

The sequenced material came from naive CD4+ T cells from blood. According to the study, the label for this sample's cell subset or site signals: true naive CD4+ T cells. The V and J segments used are TRBV5-1 and TRBJ2-4, with no reliable assignment of the D segment. The TCR sequence derives from a young man with type 1 diabetes. The nucleotide sequence is given as TGCGCCAGCAGCCTTATACCAGGAATCAAAAACATTCAGTACTTC. This encodes CASSLIPGIKNIQYF.